This TCR beta chain was recovered during a study of vaccination effects on CD4 cells after COVID-19. At the level of the study: Before sequencing took place, the ViraFEST assay used viral peptide pools to expand antigen-specific CD4+ T cells.

Details on this clone: Its antigen is still unknown.

With roughly 10 days of culture completed, CD4+ T cells were isolated. Vaccine recipients had no previous SARS-CoV-2 infection; their nucleocapsid antibodies were negative. Points from the study as a whole: Marked clonal contraction of both clone types appeared late after vaccination.

CDR1 LNHDA and CDR2 SQIVND come from the germline V gene (reference sequence). The CDR3 has 16 amino acids. V dropped 4 bases and J dropped 1 base, with 15 bases sitting between them. Sequencing used immunoSEQ multiplex PCR; TCRdb keeps in-frame clones, though not all of them. The sample has more than 30,000 clones, 70% seen once. The sequencing here drew on CD4+ T cells from PBMCs cultured without peptide, taken before COVID-19 vaccination. The chain combines TRBV19 with TRBJ2-3; D perhaps matches TRBD2 (6 bases). This TCR came from a human donor who received a COVID-19 vaccine. The CDR3 loop is CASSRGWGGGTDTQYF. CDR3 sequence (DNA): TGTGCCAGTAGTAGAGGATGGGGCGGGGGCACAGATACGCAGTATTTT. The entire variable domain, with the rest obtained from reference TRBV19 and TRBJ2-3, is as follows: DGGITQSPKYLFRKEGQNVTLSCEQNLNHDAMYWYRQDPGQGLRLIYYSQIVNDFQKGDIAEGYSVSREKKESFPLTVTSAQKNPTAFYLCASSRGWGGGTDTQYFGPGTRLTVL.